This T cell receptor (beta chain) is from a study of Ad26.COV2.S vaccination and SARS-CoV-2 variants. The CDR3 totals 13 residues. V was cut by 11 bases and J by 0 bases, with 13 bases left in between. Germline values: CDR1 ENHRY, CDR2 SYGVKD. Using immunoSEQ multiplex PCR, the repertoire was profiled, and TCRdb retains in-frame clones only, with some absent. The sample carries 350,000 to 450,000 clones, roughly nine tenths recorded once. This chain joins TRBV10-3 and TRBJ1-1; D unclear. The sequencing used peripheral blood, collected after recovery from COVID-19. This sequence originates from a human donor who had recovered from COVID-19. As DNA, the CDR3 is TGTGCCTTTACAGTTTCCATGAACACTGAAGCTTTCTTT. The encoded protein is CAFTVSMNTEAFF.